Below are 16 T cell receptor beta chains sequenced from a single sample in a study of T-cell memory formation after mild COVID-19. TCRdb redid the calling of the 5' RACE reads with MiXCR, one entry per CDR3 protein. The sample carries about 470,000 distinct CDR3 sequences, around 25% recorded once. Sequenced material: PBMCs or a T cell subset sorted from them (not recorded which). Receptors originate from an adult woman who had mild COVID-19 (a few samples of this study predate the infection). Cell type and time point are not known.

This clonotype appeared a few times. The CDR3 DNA reads as TGTGCCAGCAGCTTATTTCTGACGTCTAGCGGTGTTGACGAGCAGTTCTTC. Amino acids: CASSLFLTSSGVDEQFF. This chain connects TRBV7-9 to TRBJ2-1; 7 bases are shared with TRBD2. V lost 2 bases and J lost 10; bases outside the gene matches: 17. The CDR3 length is 17 residues. CDR1 is SEHNR and CDR2 is FQNEAQ in the germline V gene (reference sequence).

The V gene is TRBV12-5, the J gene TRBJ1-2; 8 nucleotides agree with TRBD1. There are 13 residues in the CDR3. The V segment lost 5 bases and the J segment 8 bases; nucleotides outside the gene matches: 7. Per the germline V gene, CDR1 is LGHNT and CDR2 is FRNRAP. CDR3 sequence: CASGPGTGEGYTF. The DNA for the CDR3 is TGTGCTAGTGGTCCGGGGACAGGTGAAGGCTACACCTTC.

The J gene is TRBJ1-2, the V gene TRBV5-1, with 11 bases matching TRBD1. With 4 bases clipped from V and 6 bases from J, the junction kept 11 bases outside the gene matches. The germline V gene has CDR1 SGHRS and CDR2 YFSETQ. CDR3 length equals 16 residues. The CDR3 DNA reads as TGCGCCAGCAGCCCCGGACAGGGGGCAGGTGAGAATGGCTACACCTTC. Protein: CASSPGQGAGENGYTF.

The CDR3: CAISGPWQETQYF. Written as DNA, the CDR3 is TGTGCCATCAGTGGGCCCTGGCAAGAGACCCAGTACTTC. V and J are TRBV10-3 and TRBJ2-5; D not certain. V dropped 4 bases and J dropped 2 bases, with 8 bases sitting between them. Germline lookup yields CDR1 ENHRY and CDR2 SYGVKD. This CDR3 has 13 amino acids.

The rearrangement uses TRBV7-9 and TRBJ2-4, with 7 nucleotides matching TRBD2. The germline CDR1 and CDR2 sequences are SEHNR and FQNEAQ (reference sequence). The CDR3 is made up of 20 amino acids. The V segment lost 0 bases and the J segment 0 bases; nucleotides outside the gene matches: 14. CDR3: CASSLATLAEKGLAKNIQYF. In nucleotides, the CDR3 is TGTGCCAGCAGCTTAGCTACTCTAGCGGAGAAGGGCTTAGCCAAAAACATTCAGTACTTC.

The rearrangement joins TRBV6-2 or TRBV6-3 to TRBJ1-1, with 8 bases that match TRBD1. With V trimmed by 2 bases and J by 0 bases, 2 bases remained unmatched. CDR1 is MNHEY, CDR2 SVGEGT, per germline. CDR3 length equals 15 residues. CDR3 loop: CASSYPGQVNTEAFF. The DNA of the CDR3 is TGTGCCAGCAGTTACCCGGGACAGGTGAACACTGAAGCTTTCTTT.

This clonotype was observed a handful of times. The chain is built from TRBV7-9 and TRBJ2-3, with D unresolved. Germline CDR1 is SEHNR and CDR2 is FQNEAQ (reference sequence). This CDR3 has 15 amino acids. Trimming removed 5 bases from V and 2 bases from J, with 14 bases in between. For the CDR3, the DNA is TGTGCCAGCAGCGCAGGCACCCTCCACACAGATACGCAGTATTTT. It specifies CASSAGTLHTDTQYF.

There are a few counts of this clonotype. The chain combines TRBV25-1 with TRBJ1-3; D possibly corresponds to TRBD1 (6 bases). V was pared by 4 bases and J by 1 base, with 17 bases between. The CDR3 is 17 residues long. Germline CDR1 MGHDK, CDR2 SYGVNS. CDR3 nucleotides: TGTGCCAGCAGTGGACCTTACTCTGGACAGTCTGGAAACACCATATATTTT. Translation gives CASSGPYSGQSGNTIYF.

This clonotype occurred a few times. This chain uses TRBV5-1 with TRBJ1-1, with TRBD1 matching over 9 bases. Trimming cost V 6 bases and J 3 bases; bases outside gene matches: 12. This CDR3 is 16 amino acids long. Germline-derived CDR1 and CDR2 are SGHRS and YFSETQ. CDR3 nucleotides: TGCGCCAGCAAGGGACAGGGTATTGAATCTTACACTGAAGCTTTCTTT. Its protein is CASKGQGIESYTEAFF.

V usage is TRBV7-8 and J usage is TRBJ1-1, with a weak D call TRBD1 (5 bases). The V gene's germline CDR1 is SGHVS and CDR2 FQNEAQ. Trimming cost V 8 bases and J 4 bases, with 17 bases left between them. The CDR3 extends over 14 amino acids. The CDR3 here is CASGRGSGPTEAFF. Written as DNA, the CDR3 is TGTGCCAGCGGAAGAGGGTCAGGGCCCACTGAAGCTTTCTTT.

The CDR3 region is CASSPRDNSGNTIYF. In DNA form, the CDR3 reads TGTGCCAGCTCACCACGGGACAACTCTGGAAACACCATATATTTT. V and J are TRBV18 and TRBJ1-3; tentative D call: TRBD1 (6 bases). The length of the CDR3 is 15 residues. Germline CDR1 KGHSH, CDR2 LQKENI. The V end was cut by 1 base, the J end by 0 bases, with 7 bases between.

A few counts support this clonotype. As DNA, the CDR3 is TGTGCCAGCAGCCTCTATAGCGGTGGAGCAGATACGCAGTATTTT. This encodes CASSLYSGGADTQYF. The chain is built from TRBV14 and TRBJ2-3; possibly TRBD2 for D (6 bases). V was pared by 4 bases and J by 4 bases, with 15 bases between. Germline V gene sequence: CDR1 SGHDN, CDR2 FVKESK. The CDR3 consists of 15 residues.

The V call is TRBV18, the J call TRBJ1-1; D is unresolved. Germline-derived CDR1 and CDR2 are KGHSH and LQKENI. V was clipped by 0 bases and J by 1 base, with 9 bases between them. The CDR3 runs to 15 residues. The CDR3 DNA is TGTGCCAGCTCACCACCCGGCTCGAGGAACACTGAAGCTTTCTTT. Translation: CASSPPGSRNTEAFF.

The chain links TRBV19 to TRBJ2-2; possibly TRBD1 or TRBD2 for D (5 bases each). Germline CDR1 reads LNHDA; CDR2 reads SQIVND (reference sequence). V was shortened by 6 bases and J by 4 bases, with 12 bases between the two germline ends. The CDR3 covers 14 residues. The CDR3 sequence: CASSPGPSTGELFF. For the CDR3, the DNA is TGTGCCAGTAGCCCGGGACCGAGCACCGGGGAGCTGTTTTTT.

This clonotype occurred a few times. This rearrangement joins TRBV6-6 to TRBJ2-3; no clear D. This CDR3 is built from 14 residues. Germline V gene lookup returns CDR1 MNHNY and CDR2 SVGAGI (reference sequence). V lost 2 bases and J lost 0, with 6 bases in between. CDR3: CASSYATSTDTQYF. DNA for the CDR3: TGTGCCAGCAGTTACGCCACTAGCACAGATACGCAGTATTTT.

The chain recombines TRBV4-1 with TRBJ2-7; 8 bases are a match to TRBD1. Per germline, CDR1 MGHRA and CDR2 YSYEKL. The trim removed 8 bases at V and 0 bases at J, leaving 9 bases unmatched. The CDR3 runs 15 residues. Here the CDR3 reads CASGPGGYSSYEQYF. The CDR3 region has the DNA TGCGCCAGCGGGCCAGGGGGCTATTCCTCCTACGAGCAGTACTTC.